This entry is about one TCR beta chain. The length of the CDR3 is 14 residues. Trimming took 9 bases from V and 6 from J, leaving 18 bases between them. The V gene's germline CDR1 is LNHDA and CDR2 SQIVND (reference sequence). Sequencing used immunoSEQ multiplex PCR; TCRdb keeps in-frame clones, though not all of them. This repertoire shows roughly 170,000 clones, around 82% found once; its top ten account for approximately 2.9%. This record comes from a study of cytomegalovirus exposure and HLA in healthy donors. The TCR was taken from a young woman in good health and CMV-seropositive. The V call is TRBV19, the J call TRBJ1-5; D possibly corresponds to TRBD1 (6 bases). The sequencing sample was made of PBMCs. Here the CDR3 reads CASLPEQGSQPQHF. The CDR3 coding sequence is TGTGCCAGCCTCCCGGAGCAGGGGAGTCAGCCCCAGCATTTT. Filled out from reference TRBV19 and TRBJ1-5, the complete variable domain reads DGGITQSPKYLFRKEGQNVTLSCEQNLNHDAMYWYRQDPGQGLRLIYYSQIVNDFQKGDIAEGYSVSREKKESFPLTVTSAQKNPTAFYLCASLPEQGSQPQHFGDGTRLSIL.